The present TCR beta chain was sequenced within a study of blood T cell repertoires in COVID-19. Study details: The cDNA or gDNA used as material had been derived from T cells, B-cell-depleted T cells, or PBMCs.

The CDR3 has 17 residues. Germline-derived CDR1 and CDR2 are LNHDA and SQIVND (reference sequence). The J segment lost 0 bases and the V segment lost 5 bases, leaving 10 bases of the junction unmatched. Original data processing: By means of reference gene primer amplification, nucleated cell counts were estimated. Measured with immunoSEQ multiplex PCR; TCRdb has only the in-frame clones, and not every one. The V and J calls and the clone size are those of that table, but D and trimming were determined from the DNA. The table shows hundreds of thousands of clones, with approximately 86% occurring only once.

This chain joins TRBV19 and TRBJ1-3; 7 bases agree with TRBD1. The sequence derives from a man aged 70 or older with acute or convalescent COVID-19. The specimen sequenced was peripheral blood. CDR3: CASSWPGQETSGNTIYF. CDR3 nucleotides: TGTGCCAGTAGTTGGCCAGGACAGGAGACCTCTGGAAACACCATATATTTT.